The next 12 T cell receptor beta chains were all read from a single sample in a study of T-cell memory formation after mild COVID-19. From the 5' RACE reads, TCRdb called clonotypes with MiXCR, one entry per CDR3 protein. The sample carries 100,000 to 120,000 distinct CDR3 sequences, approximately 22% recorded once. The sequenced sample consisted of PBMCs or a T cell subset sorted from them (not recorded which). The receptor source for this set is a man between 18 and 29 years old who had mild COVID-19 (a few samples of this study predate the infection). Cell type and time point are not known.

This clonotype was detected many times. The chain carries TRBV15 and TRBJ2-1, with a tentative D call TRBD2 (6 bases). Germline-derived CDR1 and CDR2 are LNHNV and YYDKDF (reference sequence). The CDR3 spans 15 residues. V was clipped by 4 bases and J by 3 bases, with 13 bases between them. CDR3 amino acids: CATSTQREVYNEQFF. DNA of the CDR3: TGTGCCACCAGCACACAAAGGGAGGTCTACAATGAGCAGTTCTTC.

The CDR3 DNA reads TGCAGCGTTGAAGGAATAGGCAGAGGCTACGAGCAGTACTTC. Protein: CSVEGIGRGYEQYF. The V gene is TRBV29-1, the J gene TRBJ2-7; D unclear. The V end was cut by 1 base, the J end by 3 bases, with 13 bases between. The germline V gene has CDR1 SQVTM and CDR2 ANQGSEA. CDR3 length equals 14 residues.

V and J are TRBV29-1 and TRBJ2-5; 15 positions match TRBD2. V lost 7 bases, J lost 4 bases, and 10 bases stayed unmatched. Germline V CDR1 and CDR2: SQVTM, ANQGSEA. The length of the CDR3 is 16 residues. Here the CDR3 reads CSALGLAGGPVETQYF. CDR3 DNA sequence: TGCAGCGCCCTCGGACTAGCGGGGGGGCCGGTAGAGACCCAGTACTTC.

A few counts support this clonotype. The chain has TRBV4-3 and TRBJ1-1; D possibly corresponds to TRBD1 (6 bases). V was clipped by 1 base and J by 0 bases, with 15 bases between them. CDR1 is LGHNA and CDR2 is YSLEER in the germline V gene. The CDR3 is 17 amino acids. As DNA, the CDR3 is TGCGCCAGCAGCCAAGGGGCCGGGGGGGCGATGAACACTGAAGCTTTCTTT. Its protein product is CASSQGAGGAMNTEAFF.

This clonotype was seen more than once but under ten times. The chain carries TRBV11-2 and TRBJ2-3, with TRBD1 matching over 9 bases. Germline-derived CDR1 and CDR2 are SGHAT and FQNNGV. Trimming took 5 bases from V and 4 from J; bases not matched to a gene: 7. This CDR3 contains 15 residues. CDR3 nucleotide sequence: TGTGCCAGCAGCGCGGGGGACAGGGACCCAGATACGCAGTATTTT. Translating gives CASSAGDRDPDTQYF.

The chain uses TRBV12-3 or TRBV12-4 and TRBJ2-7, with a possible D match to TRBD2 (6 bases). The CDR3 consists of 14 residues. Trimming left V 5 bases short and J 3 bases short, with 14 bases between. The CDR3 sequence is CASSQTSGGYEQYF. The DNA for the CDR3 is TGTGCCAGCAGTCAGACTAGTGGGGGCTACGAGCAGTACTTC.

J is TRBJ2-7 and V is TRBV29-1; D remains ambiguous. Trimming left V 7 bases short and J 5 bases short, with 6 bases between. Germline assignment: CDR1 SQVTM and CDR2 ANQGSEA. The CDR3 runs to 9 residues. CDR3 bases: TGCAGCGCCGGACACGAGCAGTACGTC. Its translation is CSAGHEQYV.

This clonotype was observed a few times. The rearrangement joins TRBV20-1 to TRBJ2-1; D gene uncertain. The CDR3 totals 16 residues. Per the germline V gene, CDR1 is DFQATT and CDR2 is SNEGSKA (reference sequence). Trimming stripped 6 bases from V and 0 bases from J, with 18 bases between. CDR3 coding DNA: TGCAGTGCAGACCCCTTCGAGTTGAGCTCCTACAATGAGCAGTTCTTC. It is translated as CSADPFELSSYNEQFF.

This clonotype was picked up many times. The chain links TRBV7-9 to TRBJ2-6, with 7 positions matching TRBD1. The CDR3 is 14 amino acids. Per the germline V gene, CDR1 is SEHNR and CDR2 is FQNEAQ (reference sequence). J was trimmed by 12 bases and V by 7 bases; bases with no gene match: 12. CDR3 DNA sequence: TGTGCCAGCACCACGACAGGGCTCTTATCCGTCCTGACTTTC. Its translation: CASTTTGLLSVLTF.

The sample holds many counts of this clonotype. CDR3: CASSFNEQFF. CDR3 nucleotide sequence: TGTGCCAGCAGTTTCAATGAGCAGTTCTTC. The chain joins TRBV28 to TRBJ2-1; no definite D call. The CDR3 is made up of 10 amino acids. V lost 3 bases and J 6 bases, leaving 0 bases between the germline ends. The germline V gene has CDR1 MDHEN and CDR2 SYDVKM.

The CDR3 spells CASSQGHRVGTEAFF. DNA for the CDR3: TGTGCCAGCAGCCAAGGTCATCGAGTGGGCACTGAAGCTTTCTTT. The J gene is TRBJ1-1, the V gene TRBV4-2, with no clear D. The germline V and J ends were trimmed by 1 base and 4 bases, with 13 bases remaining between them. This CDR3 spans 15 amino acids. CDR1 is LGHNA and CDR2 is YNFKEQ in the germline V gene.

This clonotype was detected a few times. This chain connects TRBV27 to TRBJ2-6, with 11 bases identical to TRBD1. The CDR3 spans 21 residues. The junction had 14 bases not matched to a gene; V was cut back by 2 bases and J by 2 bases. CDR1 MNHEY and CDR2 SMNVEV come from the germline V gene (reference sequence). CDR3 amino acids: CASSLAYFTGQGGTGANVLTF. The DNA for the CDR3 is TGTGCCAGCAGTTTAGCCTACTTCACGGGACAGGGGGGAACTGGGGCCAACGTCCTGACTTTC.